These T cell receptor beta chains were read from a single sample in a study of somatic mutations in cytotoxic T cells in rheumatoid arthritis. Clones were read by immunoSEQ multiplex PCR, and TCRdb kept only the in-frame ones, dropping some. In the table there are about 23,000 clones, about 82% of which are singletons. Sequencing used CD8+ T cells sorted from blood. Receptors were obtained from an adult with rheumatoid arthritis. Each CDR3 is given with its conserved first and last residue. A D gene is named only where the DNA matches it firmly. Not every row has a clone size; where given, it reads once, few, many or a size class.

TRBJ2-1 TRBV4-1 NA NA TGCGCCAGCAGACGGTTGGGACTCTCCTACAATGAGCAGTTCTTC CASRRLGLSYNEQFF
TRBJ2-5 TRBV4-1 NA NA TGCGCCAGCAGCCAAACCAGGACTCCTTCGGGAGAGACCCAGTACTTC CASSQTRTPSGETQYF
TRBJ1-1 TRBV4-1 NA NA TGCGCCAGCAGCCACCTCCACGTGAGGGACCCTGAAGCTTTCTTT CASSHLHVRDPEAFF
TRBJ2-1 TRBV7-9 TRBD1 NA TGTGCCAGCAGCTTCAGGCGAGGAGAAGGGGGCAACTACAATGAGCAGTTCTTC CASSFRRGEGGNYNEQFF
TRBJ2-1 TRBV16 NA NA TGTGCCAGCAGCCCCAACCTTAGTGGCGGTGAGCAGTTCTTC CASSPNLSGGEQFF
TRBJ1-1 TRBV5-1 NA NA TGCGCCAGCAGCTCGCGCAGGGTCGGTACTGAAGCTTTCTTT CASSSRRVGTEAFF
TRBJ2-7 TRBV5-4 NA few TGTGCCAGCAGCTTGGTAGGACAGTTAGGCGAGCAGTACTTC CASSLVGQLGEQYF
TRBJ2-2 TRBV27 NA NA TGTGCCAGCAGTGCCCTCACCGGGGAGCTGTTTTTT CASSALTGELFF
TRBJ2-2 TRBV4-1 TRBD2 NA TGCGCCAGCAGCCAGGCCCTTGGGGCTAGCGGGCGCACCGGGGAGCTGTTTTTT CASSQALGASGRTGELFF
TRBJ2-4 TRBV6-5 NA NA TGTGCCAGCGTCCCACTGAGCGTTTTTAAAGACATTCAGTACTTC CASVPLSVFKDIQYF
TRBJ2-5 TRBV18 NA NA TGTGCCAGCTCACCACCTAGCGGAGAAGAGACCCAGTACTTC CASSPPSGEETQYF
TRBJ1-2 TRBV10-3 TRBD1 NA TGTGCCATCAGTGATCCGGACAGGGTCTATGGCTACACCTTC CAISDPDRVYGYTF
TRBJ2-3 TRBV7-9 TRBD2 NA TGTGCCAGCGAGGGCGGGGGGGCGGCAGATACGCAGTATTTT CASEGGGAADTQYF
TRBJ2-5 TRBV5-4 NA NA TGTGCCAGCAGCTTGGGGTTAGCTGAGACCCAGTACTTC CASSLGLAETQYF
TRBJ2-5 TRBV7-2 TRBD2 NA TGTGCCAGCAGCACCGGCGGGGGGCTATCCGAGACCCAGTACTTC CASSTGGGLSETQYF
TRBJ1-1 TRBV10-1 NA NA TGCGCCAGCAGTGAGTCGATCATACGAGGCGGCGAAGCTTTCTTT CASSESIIRGGEAFF
TRBJ2-6 TRBV6-1 NA NA TGTGCCAGCAGTGAGGGCGGATCCTACTCTGGGGCCAACGTCCTGACTTTC CASSEGGSYSGANVLTF
TRBJ1-2 TRBV5-6 NA NA TGTGCCAGCAGCTTAGGGTTCGGGGGGAATGGCTACACCTTC CASSLGFGGNGYTF
TRBJ2-2 TRBV13 NA NA TGTGCCAGCAGCCTATGGACAGCGAACACCGGGGAGCTGTTTTTT CASSLWTANTGELFF
TRBJ1-1 TRBV2 TRBD1 NA TGTGCCAGCAGTGAAGGACAGGGTGGCACTGAAGCTTTCTTT CASSEGQGGTEAFF